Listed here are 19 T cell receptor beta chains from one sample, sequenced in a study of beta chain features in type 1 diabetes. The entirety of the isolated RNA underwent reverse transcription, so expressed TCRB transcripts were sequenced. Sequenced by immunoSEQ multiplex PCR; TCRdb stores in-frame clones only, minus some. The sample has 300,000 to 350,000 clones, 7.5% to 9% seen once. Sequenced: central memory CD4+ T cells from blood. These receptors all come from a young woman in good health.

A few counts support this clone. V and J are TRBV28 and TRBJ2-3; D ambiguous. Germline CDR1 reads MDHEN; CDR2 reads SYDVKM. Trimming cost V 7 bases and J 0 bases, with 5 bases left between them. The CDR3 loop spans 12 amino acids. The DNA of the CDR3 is TGTGCCAGCAAACGTAGCACAGATACGCAGTATTTT. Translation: CASKRSTDTQYF.

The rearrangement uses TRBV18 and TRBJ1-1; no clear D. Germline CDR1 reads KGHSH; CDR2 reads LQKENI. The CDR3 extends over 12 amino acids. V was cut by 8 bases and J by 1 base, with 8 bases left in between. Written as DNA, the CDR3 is TGTGCCAGCCAAACACAGAACACTGAAGCTTTCTTT. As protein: CASQTQNTEAFF.

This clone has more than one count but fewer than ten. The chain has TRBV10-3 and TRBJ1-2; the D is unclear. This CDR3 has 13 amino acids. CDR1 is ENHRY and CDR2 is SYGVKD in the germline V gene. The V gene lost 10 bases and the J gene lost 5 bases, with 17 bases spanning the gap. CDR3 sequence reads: CATNPGRGYGYTF. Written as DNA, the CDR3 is TGTGCCACCAATCCAGGTCGAGGTTATGGCTACACCTTC.

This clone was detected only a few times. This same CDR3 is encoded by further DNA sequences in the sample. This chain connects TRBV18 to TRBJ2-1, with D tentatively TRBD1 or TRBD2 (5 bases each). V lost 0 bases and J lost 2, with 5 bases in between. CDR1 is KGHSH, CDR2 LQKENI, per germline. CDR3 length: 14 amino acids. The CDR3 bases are TGTGCCAGCTCACCACCGGGGGCCTACAATGAGCAGTTCTTC. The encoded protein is CASSPPGAYNEQFF.

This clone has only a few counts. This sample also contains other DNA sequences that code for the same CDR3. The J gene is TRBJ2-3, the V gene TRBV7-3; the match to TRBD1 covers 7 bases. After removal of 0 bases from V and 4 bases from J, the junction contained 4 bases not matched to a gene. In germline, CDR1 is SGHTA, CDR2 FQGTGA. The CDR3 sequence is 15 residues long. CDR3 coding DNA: TGTGCCAGCAGCTTAACGGGGCAGGGGGCAGATACGCAGTATTTT. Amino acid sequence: CASSLTGQGADTQYF.

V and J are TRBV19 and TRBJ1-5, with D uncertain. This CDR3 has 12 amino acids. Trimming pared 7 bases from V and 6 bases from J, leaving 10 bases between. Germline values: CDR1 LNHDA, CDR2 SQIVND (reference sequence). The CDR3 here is CASNRVSQPQHF. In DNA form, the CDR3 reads TGTGCCAGTAATCGGGTGAGTCAGCCCCAGCATTTT.

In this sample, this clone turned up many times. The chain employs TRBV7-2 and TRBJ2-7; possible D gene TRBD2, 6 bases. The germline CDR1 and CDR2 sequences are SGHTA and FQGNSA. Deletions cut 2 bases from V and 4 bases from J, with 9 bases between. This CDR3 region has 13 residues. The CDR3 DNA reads TGTGCCAGCAGCTTATTAGCGGATTACGAGCAGTACTTC. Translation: CASSLLADYEQYF. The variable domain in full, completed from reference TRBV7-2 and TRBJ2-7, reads GAGVSQSPSNKVTEKGKDVELRCDPISGHTALYWYRQSLGQGLEFLIYFQGNSAPDKSGLPSDRFSAERTGGSVSTLTIQRTQQEDSAVYLCASSLLADYEQYFGPGTRLTVT.

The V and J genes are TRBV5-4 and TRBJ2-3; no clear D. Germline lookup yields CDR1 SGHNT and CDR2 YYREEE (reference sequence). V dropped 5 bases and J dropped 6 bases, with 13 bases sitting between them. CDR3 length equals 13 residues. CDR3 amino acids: CASRSNQADTQYF. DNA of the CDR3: TGTGCCAGCAGATCAAATCAAGCGGATACGCAGTATTTT.

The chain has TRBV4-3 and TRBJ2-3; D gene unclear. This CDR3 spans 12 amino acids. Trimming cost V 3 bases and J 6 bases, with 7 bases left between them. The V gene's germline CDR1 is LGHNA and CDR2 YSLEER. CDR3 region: CASSHSGDTQYF. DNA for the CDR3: TGCGCCAGCAGCCACTCCGGGGATACGCAGTATTTT.

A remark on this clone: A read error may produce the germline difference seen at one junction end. For the CDR3, the DNA is TGTGCCAGCAGCTTAGGTGCCGCCGGGGGCTACACCTTC. Translated, it gives CASSLGAAGGYTF. The V call is TRBV5-1, the J call TRBJ1-2; D ambiguous. The CDR3 is 13 residues long. Per the germline V gene, CDR1 is SGHRS and CDR2 is YFSETQ.

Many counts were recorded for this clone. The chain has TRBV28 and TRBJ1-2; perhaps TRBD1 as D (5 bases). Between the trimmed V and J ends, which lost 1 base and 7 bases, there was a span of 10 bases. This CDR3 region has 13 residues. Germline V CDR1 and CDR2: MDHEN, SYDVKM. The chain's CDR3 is CASSLSGWGGYTF. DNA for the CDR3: TGTGCCAGCAGTTTATCAGGGTGGGGTGGCTACACCTTC.

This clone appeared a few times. The CDR3 region has the DNA TGCAGCGTTGAAATTGGGGAAGCGGATGAGCAGTTCTTC. Protein product: CSVEIGEADEQFF. The chain employs TRBV29-1 and TRBJ2-1, with D perhaps matching TRBD2 (5 bases). CDR1 and CDR2 (germline): SQVTM, ANQGSEA. There are 13 residues in the CDR3. Trimming took off 2 bases at V and 8 bases at J, with 13 bases between the two ends.

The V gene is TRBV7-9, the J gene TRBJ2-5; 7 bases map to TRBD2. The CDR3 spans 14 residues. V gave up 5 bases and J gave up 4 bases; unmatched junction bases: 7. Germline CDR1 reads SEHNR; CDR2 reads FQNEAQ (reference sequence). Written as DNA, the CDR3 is TGTGCCAGCAGCCCCCGTGGGGGGGGAGAGACCCAGTACTTC. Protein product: CASSPRGGGETQYF.

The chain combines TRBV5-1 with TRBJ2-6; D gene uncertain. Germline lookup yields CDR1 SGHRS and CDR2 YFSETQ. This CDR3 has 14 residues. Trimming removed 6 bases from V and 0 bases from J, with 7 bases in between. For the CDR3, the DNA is TGCGCCAGCACCCGCAACTCTGGGGCCAACGTCCTGACTTTC. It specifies CASTRNSGANVLTF.

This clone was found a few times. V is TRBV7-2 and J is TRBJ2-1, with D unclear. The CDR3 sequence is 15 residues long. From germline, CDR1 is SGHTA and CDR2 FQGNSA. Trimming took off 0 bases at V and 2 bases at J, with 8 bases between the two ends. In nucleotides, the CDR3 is TGTGCCAGCAGCTTAGCGCTAGTTCCCTACAATGAGCAGTTCTTC. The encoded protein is CASSLALVPYNEQFF.

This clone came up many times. The CDR3 bases are TGCGCCAGCAGTAGAACAGCTTTCGCCGGCAATGAGCAGTTCTTC. Amino acids: CASSRTAFAGNEQFF. This sequence joins TRBV5-1 and TRBJ2-1; D unclear. The CDR3 spans 15 residues. The ends were cut back, 5 bases at V and 6 bases at J, with 18 bases in the middle. Germline V lookup: CDR1 SGHRS, CDR2 YFSETQ.

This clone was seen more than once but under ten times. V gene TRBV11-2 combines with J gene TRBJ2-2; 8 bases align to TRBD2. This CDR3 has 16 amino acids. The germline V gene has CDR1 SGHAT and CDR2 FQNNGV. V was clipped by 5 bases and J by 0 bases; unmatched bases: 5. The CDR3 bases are TGTGCCAGCAGCCTCCAACTAGCGGCGAACACCGGGGAGCTGTTTTTT. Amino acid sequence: CASSLQLAANTGELFF.

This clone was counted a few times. CDR3 sequence: CASSARLAGGQDEQFF. For the CDR3, the DNA is TGTGCCAGCAGCGCCCGACTAGCGGGAGGGCAGGATGAGCAGTTCTTC. The chain is built from TRBV7-3 and TRBJ2-1; 14 bases match TRBD2. This CDR3 is 16 amino acids long. The ends lost 5 bases at V and 8 bases at J; junction bases unmatched: 8. Germline V gene sequence: CDR1 SGHTA, CDR2 FQGTGA.

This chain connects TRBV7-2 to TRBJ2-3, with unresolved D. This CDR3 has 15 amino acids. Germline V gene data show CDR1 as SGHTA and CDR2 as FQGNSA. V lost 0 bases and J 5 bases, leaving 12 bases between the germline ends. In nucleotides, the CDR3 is TGTGCCAGCAGCTTAGCGGCGATAGGGCAAGATACGCAGTATTTT. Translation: CASSLAAIGQDTQYF.